The 12 T cell receptor beta chains below all came from one sample that was sequenced in a study of post-analysis software for immune sequencing data (dated by TCRdb to between 2015 and 2016). The study at large found these results: A handful of TRBV segments, including TRBV5-6, TRBV5-1 and TRBV20-1, were significantly more frequent in patients than controls.

Their antigens remain unidentified. The library came from PCR. Data came from an Illumina HiSeq 2500. To reduce PCR and sequencing biases, unique molecular identifiers were built into the TCR beta cDNA libraries. TCRdb took the public reads, trimmed them with fastp at Q25, ran MiXCR for clone calling and kept in-frame beta chains. Each CDR3 protein gets just one entry, which takes the most common genes and DNA from the rows behind it. This sample gives fewer than 700,000 distinct CDR3 sequences in total; around 47% of them show up just once. Clones ranked in the top ten supply about 1.8% of the sample. The sample comprised blood. The receptors were gathered from a girl under 18 with multiple sclerosis.

A few counts support this clonotype. The CDR3 sequence is CASSLGLGGSYNEQFF. CDR3 DNA sequence: TGTGCCAGTTCCTTGGGATTGGGAGGTTCCTACAATGAGCAGTTCTTC. This chain uses TRBV12-3 or TRBV12-4 with TRBJ2-1; TRBD2 might be the D (6 bases). The CDR3 runs to 16 residues. Trimming cost V 9 bases and J 1 base, with 19 bases left between them.

This clonotype was counted only a few times. The V and J genes are TRBV5-1 and TRBJ2-2, with a possible D match to TRBD1 (6 bases). Looked up from germline, CDR1 is SGHRS and CDR2 is YFSETQ. CDR3 size: 15 residues. Between the trimmed V and J ends, which lost 1 base and 7 bases, there was a span of 14 bases. CDR3 region: CASSLQGTLDGELFF. Written as DNA, the CDR3 is TGCGCCAGCAGCTTGCAGGGGACCCTCGACGGGGAGCTGTTTTTT.

The gene calls are TRBV7-2 and TRBJ2-3, with D possibly being TRBD2 (5 bases). The V gene's germline CDR1 is SGHTA and CDR2 FQGNSA. Trimming pared 7 bases from V and 0 bases from J, leaving 17 bases between. The CDR3 covers 16 residues. As DNA, the CDR3 is TGTGCCAGCAACTCCCAACCACTAGTTAGCACAGATACGCAGTATTTT. This sequence encodes CASNSQPLVSTDTQYF.

This clonotype was detected only a few times. The chain combines TRBV4-1 with TRBJ2-5; the match to TRBD2 covers 11 bases. Germline CDR1 and CDR2: MGHRA and YSYEKL. CDR3 length equals 17 residues. V shed 3 bases and J 5 bases; nucleotides not matched to a gene: 11. For the CDR3, the DNA is TGCGCCAGCAGCCACACACCACTAGCGGGGGTTCGGGAGACCCAGTACTTC. The encoded protein is CASSHTPLAGVRETQYF.

This clonotype has more than one count but fewer than ten. V usage is TRBV20-1 and J usage is TRBJ2-5, with 12 bases matching TRBD2. Germline CDR1 DFQATT, CDR2 SNEGSKA (reference sequence). CDR3 size: 13 residues. V was clipped by 6 bases and J by 11 bases; unmatched bases: 10. This CDR3 reads CSAPGLAGNEQYF. Here the CDR3 DNA reads TGCAGTGCCCCGGGACTAGCGGGCAATGAGCAGTACTTC.

The chain couples TRBV2 to TRBJ2-1; TRBD2 might be the D (5 bases). V was shortened by 3 bases and J by 7 bases, with 7 bases between the two germline ends. Looked up from germline, CDR1 is SNHLY and CDR2 is FYNNEI. This CDR3 is built from 12 residues. The chain's CDR3 is CASSDQRNEQFF. DNA of the CDR3: TGTGCCAGCAGTGACCAGCGGAATGAGCAGTTCTTC.

Written as DNA, the CDR3 is TGCGGTACAACCCGGCCAGGCGACTATGGCTACACCTTC. Its protein is CGTTRPGDYGYTF. The V and J genes are TRBV20-1 and TRBJ1-2, with D unresolved. Germline V gene lookup returns CDR1 DFQATT and CDR2 SNEGSKA (reference sequence). CDR3 length: 13 amino acids.

This chain uses TRBV5-1 with TRBJ2-7; 11 bases agree with TRBD2. From germline, CDR1 is SGHRS and CDR2 YFSETQ. This CDR3 is 19 amino acids long. Trimming cost V 2 bases and J 1 base; bases outside gene matches: 14. The CDR3 region is CASSFGLAGAGSSSYEQYF. CDR3 coding DNA: TGCGCCAGCAGCTTCGGACTAGCGGGTGCCGGAAGTTCGTCCTACGAGCAGTACTTC.

This clonotype was detected a few times. The chain has TRBV7-8 and TRBJ1-5, with D possibly matching TRBD1 (5 bases). The germline V gene has CDR1 SGHVS and CDR2 FQNEAQ. The CDR3 is 16 residues long. V shed 5 bases and J shed 4 bases, with 18 bases lying between them. For the CDR3, the DNA is TGTGCCAGCAGCCCCCGGCGGCAGGGAGGAAATCAGCCCCAGCATTTT. It is translated as CASSPRRQGGNQPQHF.

The chain is built from TRBV4-1 and TRBJ2-7, with no clear D. V lost 0 bases and J 7 bases, leaving 13 bases between the germline ends. The CDR3 covers 14 residues. From germline, CDR1 is MGHRA and CDR2 YSYEKL. CDR3: CASSQDAAGSEQYF. Here the CDR3 DNA reads TGCGCCAGCAGCCAAGATGCGGCAGGTTCAGAGCAGTACTTC.

There are a few counts of this clonotype. The V gene is TRBV28, the J gene TRBJ2-5; 14 nucleotides agree with TRBD2. Germline lookup yields CDR1 MDHEN and CDR2 SYDVKM. Losses at the gene ends were 5 bases for V and 8 bases for J; bases not matched to a gene: 13. The CDR3 covers 17 residues. CDR3 DNA: TGTGCCAGCAGTCCGACTAGCGGGAGGGCCGGCCAGAAAACCCAGTACTTC. Encoded protein: CASSPTSGRAGQKTQYF. The variable domain in full, with the rest retrieved from reference TRBV28 and TRBJ2-5, is DVKVTQSSRYLVKRTGEKVFLECVQDMDHENMFWYRQDPGLGLRLIYFSYDVKMKEKGDIPEGYSVSREKKERFSLILESASTNQTSMYLCASSPTSGRAGQKTQYFGPGTRLLVL.

This clonotype was seen at least ten times. The V and J genes are TRBV12-3 or TRBV12-4 and TRBJ2-6; D uncertain. Trimming stripped 8 bases from V and 4 bases from J, with 12 bases between. The CDR3 contains 14 residues. The CDR3 DNA reads as TGTGCCAGCCTGGTGGGGTCGGGGGCCAACGTCCTGACTTTC. As protein: CASLVGSGANVLTF.